The 17 T cell receptor beta chains below all came from one sample that was sequenced in a study of cytomegalovirus exposure and HLA in healthy donors. The PCR contained 60 Vbeta and 13 Jbeta primers. Only in-frame clones appear in the TCRdb table, and some are missing; sequencing was by immunoSEQ multiplex PCR. This table holds about 43,000 clones, 51% found once. Specimen: PBMCs. These receptors came from a man aged 55 to 70 in good health and CMV-seronegative.

Concerning this clone: The sample holds other DNA sequences that translate to the same CDR3. This chain connects TRBV13 to TRBJ2-1, with 8 bases lining up with TRBD1. CDR1 and CDR2 from the germline V gene are PRHDT and FYEKMQ (reference sequence). V lost 5 bases to trimming and J lost 10 bases; unmatched junction nucleotides: 10. This CDR3 is 14 amino acids long. CDR3 nucleotide sequence: TGTGCCAGCAGCCCCCGGCAGGGGGCCAACGAGCAGTTCTTC. It yields the protein CASSPRQGANEQFF.

This chain joins TRBV10-3 and TRBJ1-2; TRBD1 is a possible D gene (5 bases). Germline V CDR1 and CDR2: ENHRY, SYGVKD. Trimming cost V 4 bases and J 10 bases, with 16 bases left between them. The CDR3 consists of 13 residues. The CDR3, as DNA: TGTGCCATCAGTGCGAGCCAGGGAAGTTCCTACACCTTC. The encoded protein is CAISASQGSSYTF.

This chain connects TRBV5-4 to TRBJ2-7; 7 nucleotides align to TRBD1. V was pared by 8 bases and J by 7 bases, with 21 bases of the junction left unmatched. CDR1 and CDR2 (germline): SGHNT, YYREEE (reference sequence). The CDR3 spans 16 residues. CDR3 bases: TGTGCCAGAATATTTTCTGCAGGGGGTATACCTAGAGAGCAGTACTTC. It encodes CARIFSAGGIPREQYF.

The rearrangement joins TRBV27 to TRBJ2-1; D is possibly TRBD2 (5 bases). Trimming removed 1 base at V and 8 bases at J, with 9 bases between. Per germline, CDR1 MNHEY and CDR2 SMNVEV (reference sequence). The CDR3 runs to 13 residues. This chain's CDR3 is CASSLYAGHEQFF. The CDR3 DNA sequence: TGTGCCAGCAGTTTATATGCGGGCCATGAGCAGTTCTTC.

This clone was detected only a few times. The J gene is TRBJ1-3, the V gene TRBV29-1; TRBD1 agrees at 8 bases. The CDR3 runs to 15 residues. Germline V lookup: CDR1 SQVTM, CDR2 ANQGSEA. Trimming removed 4 bases from V and 4 bases from J; junction bases left unmatched: 9. The CDR3 here is CSVVQATGVGNTIYF. Written as DNA, the CDR3 is TGCAGCGTTGTCCAAGCGACAGGGGTCGGAAACACCATATATTTT.

The CDR3 sequence is CASILDRGGTEAFF. CDR3 DNA: TGTGCCAGCATCCTTGACAGGGGCGGCACTGAAGCTTTCTTT. The chain is built from TRBV2 and TRBJ1-1; 8 nucleotides agree with TRBD1. V trimming: 7 bases; J trimming: 4 bases; junction bases outside the gene matches: 8. Per germline, CDR1 SNHLY and CDR2 FYNNEI. There are 14 residues in the CDR3.

This clone has just a few counts. The V and J genes are TRBV6-5 and TRBJ1-4; 7 bases line up with TRBD1. Trimming cost V 4 bases and J 2 bases; bases outside gene matches: 7. The CDR3 is 16 amino acids. Germline CDR1 is MNHEY and CDR2 is SVGAGI. The CDR3 loop reads CASSWGPTGTNEKLFF. The CDR3 DNA reads as TGTGCCAGCAGTTGGGGGCCGACAGGGACTAATGAAAAACTGTTTTTT.

This chain uses TRBV7-2 with TRBJ2-7; D is perhaps TRBD1 (6 bases). Per the germline V gene, CDR1 is SGHTA and CDR2 is FQGNSA. This CDR3 is 13 amino acids long. V was trimmed by 5 bases and J by 6 bases, leaving 14 bases between them. CDR3 sequence (DNA): TGTGCCAGCAGCGCACTCCGGGACATCGAGCAGTACTTC. It is translated as CASSALRDIEQYF.

This chain links TRBV7-6 with TRBJ2-7; D is perhaps TRBD2 (5 bases). This CDR3 is 14 amino acids long. Germline assignment: CDR1 SGHVS and CDR2 FNYEAQ. The germline V and J ends were trimmed by 4 bases and 0 bases, with 10 bases remaining between them. CDR3 sequence (DNA): TGTGCCAGCAGCTCGAGGGTATCCTCCTACGAGCAGTACTTC. Encoded protein: CASSSRVSSYEQYF.

This clone has only a few counts. Its ends do not fully match the called genes, so a read error is possible. The V and J genes are TRBV7-2 and TRBJ2-7; the match to TRBD1 covers 10 bases. The CDR3 consists of 12 residues. The germline V gene has CDR1 SGHTA and CDR2 FQGNSA. CDR3 coding DNA: TGTGCCAGCAGCTTACCGGGACAGGGGAGATCGTTC. Translated: CASSLPGQGRSF.

This clone came up a few times. The J gene is TRBJ2-5, the V gene TRBV7-6, with 9 bases aligning to TRBD2. Trimming took 1 base from V and 2 from J; bases not matched to a gene: 5. CDR1 SGHVS and CDR2 FNYEAQ come from the germline V gene. The CDR3 has 16 amino acids. CDR3 nucleotides: TGTGCCAGCAGCTTAGTAGGAGCGGGAGGACAAGAGACCCAGTACTTC. Its translation: CASSLVGAGGQETQYF. Combining the CDR3 with reference TRBV7-6 and TRBJ2-5 gives the whole variable domain GAGVSQSPRYKVTKRGQDVALRCDPISGHVSLYWYRQALGQGPEFLTYFNYEAQQDKSGLPNDRFSAERPEGSISTLTIQRTEQRDSAMYRCASSLVGAGGQETQYFGPGTRLLVL.

This clone turned up a few times. V is TRBV5-8 and J is TRBJ2-1, with 11 bases matching TRBD2. With V trimmed by 4 bases and J by 6 bases, 15 bases remained unmatched. This CDR3 has 18 residues. The germline V gene has CDR1 SGHTS and CDR2 YDEGEE. CDR3 protein: CASSQLALAGGPRNEQFF. The CDR3 DNA sequence: TGTGCCAGCAGCCAACTCGCTCTAGCGGGAGGCCCCCGCAATGAGCAGTTCTTC.

The genes are TRBV30 and TRBJ1-5; 7 bases are a match to TRBD1. The CDR3 has 13 amino acids. V shed 3 bases and J 6 bases; nucleotides not matched to a gene: 5. CDR1 and CDR2 (germline): GTSNPN, SVGIG (reference sequence). The CDR3 reads CAWRGGLGQPQHF. Here the CDR3 DNA reads TGTGCCTGGAGAGGGGGCTTAGGTCAGCCCCAGCATTTT.

The chain uses TRBV30 and TRBJ1-4; D remains ambiguous. Germline V gene data show CDR1 as GTSNPN and CDR2 as SVGIG (reference sequence). This CDR3 comprises 15 residues. Trimming took 2 bases from V and 7 from J, leaving 17 bases between them. The CDR3 nucleotides read TGTGCCTGGAGTCCCTCTCGGGCGGGAGGTGAAAAACTGTTTTTT. It encodes CAWSPSRAGGEKLFF.

V gene TRBV28 combines with J gene TRBJ2-1; D might be TRBD2 (5 bases). CDR3 size: 14 residues. Between the trimmed V and J ends, which lost 10 bases and 2 bases, there was a span of 15 bases. Germline CDR1 and CDR2: MDHEN and SYDVKM. CDR3 in DNA: TGTGCCATCGGAAACGGAGGCCCCTACAATGAGCAGTTCTTC. Protein sequence: CAIGNGGPYNEQFF.

The V and J genes are TRBV28 and TRBJ1-1; TRBD1 matches 7 bases. Trimming removed 4 bases from V and 0 bases from J; junction bases left unmatched: 11. The CDR3 length is 17 residues. The V gene's germline CDR1 is MDHEN and CDR2 SYDVKM. The CDR3: CASSSPGKGQLNTEAFF. CDR3 bases: TGTGCCAGCAGTTCACCGGGTAAGGGACAGCTGAACACTGAAGCTTTCTTT.

The chain combines TRBV4-1 with TRBJ1-1, with D hard to call. This CDR3 is built from 14 residues. Deletions cut 5 bases from V and 1 base from J, with 11 bases between. Germline CDR1 reads MGHRA; CDR2 reads YSYEKL. CDR3: CASSGGSRNTEAFF. CDR3 coding DNA: TGCGCCAGCAGCGGAGGGAGTCGGAACACTGAAGCTTTCTTT.